These T cell receptor beta chains were read from a single sample in a study of Ad26.COV2.S vaccination and SARS-CoV-2 variants. The table came from immunoSEQ multiplex PCR; TCRdb's copy has only in-frame clones and leaves some out. The profile shows approximately 420,000 clones, around 85% of them singletons. Sample: peripheral blood, taken in a trial of Ad26.COV2.S vaccine versus placebo. These receptors originate from a person aged 18 to 59 who received the Ad26.COV2.S COVID-19 vaccine or a placebo. Each CDR3 is given with its conserved first and last residue.

V: TRBV18
J: TRBJ2-1
length: 13
CDR3: CASSPSRHNEQFF

V: TRBV19
J: TRBJ1-2
length: 13
CDR3: CASSPRQRNGYTF

V: TRBV11-2
J: TRBJ2-2
length: 13
CDR3: CASSFSLTGELFF

V: TRBV3-1/TRBV3-2
J: TRBJ2-5
length: 18
CDR3: CASSQDRVNRQYQETQYF

V: TRBV10-3
J: TRBJ2-5
length: 19
CDR3: CAISGTSGAAEMPEETQYF

V: TRBV6-1
J: TRBJ1-5
length: 15
CDR3: CASSERWLYDQPQHF

V: TRBV6-5
J: TRBJ2-3
length: 15
CDR3: CASSSDRGRADTQYF

V: TRBV15
J: TRBJ1-2
length: 14
CDR3: CATSRTDLPYGYTF

V: TRBV3-1/TRBV3-2
J: TRBJ1-4
length: 17
CDR3: CASSQLTGIRTNEKLFF

V: TRBV5-1
J: TRBJ1-2
length: 13
CDR3: CASSLRGIDGYTF

V: TRBV11-2
J: TRBJ1-2
length: 15
CDR3: CASSLNFEGRSGYTF

V: TRBV19
J: TRBJ1-1
length: 13
CDR3: CASSRRQGAEAFF

V: TRBV6-1
J: TRBJ2-2
length: 15
CDR3: CASSDGASGTGELFF

V: TRBV7-9
J: TRBJ1-1
length: 15
CDR3: CASSQNLREKDEAFF

V: TRBV5-6
J: TRBJ1-1
length: 16
CDR3: CASSPNLGYLNTEAFF

V: TRBV11-1
J: TRBJ1-1
length: 15
CDR3: CASSFSGGRNTEAFF

V: TRBV11-2
J: TRBJ1-3
length: 15
CDR3: CASSLTRGEGNTIYF

V: TRBV30
J: TRBJ1-2
length: 15
CDR3: CAWTHGTATNYGYTF

V: TRBV7-2
J: TRBJ1-1
length: 13
CDR3: CASSPQGETEAFF

V: TRBV7-9
J: TRBJ1-1
length: 14
CDR3: CASSLRTADTEAFF

V: TRBV20-1
J: TRBJ2-1
length: 16
CDR3: CSASPRDRASYNEQFF

V: TRBV5-1
J: TRBJ2-4
length: 17
CDR3: CASSLANSGGPRNIQYF

V: TRBV6-6
J: TRBJ1-6
length: 15
CDR3: CASSYARDYTSPLHF

V: TRBV19
J: TRBJ2-1
length: 16
CDR3: CASSSPQGTPYNEQFF

V: TRBV6-2/TRBV6-3
J: TRBJ2-6
length: 11
CDR3: CASSYGDVLTF

V: TRBV6-2/TRBV6-3
J: TRBJ2-7
length: 15
CDR3: CASSSGLAGTYEQYF

V: TRBV7-2
J: TRBJ2-3
length: 19
CDR3: CASSSRPWRTGTLVDTQYF

V: TRBV3-1/TRBV3-2
J: TRBJ2-4
length: 18
CDR3: CASSHYRERGLAKNIQYF

V: TRBV2
J: TRBJ2-7
length: 15
CDR3: CASKQRGQTSYEQYF

V: TRBV6-6
J: TRBJ2-1
length: 18
CDR3: CASSPGTSGASSYNEQFF

V: TRBV27
J: TRBJ2-7
length: 14
CDR3: CASSLLVGPYEQYF

V: TRBV15
J: TRBJ2-1
length: 13
CDR3: CATSRDRYNEQFF

V: TRBV5-1
J: TRBJ2-5
length: 14
CDR3: CASNVAGGKETQYF

V: TRBV25-1
J: TRBJ1-2
length: 13
CDR3: CASSKGDNYGYTF

V: TRBV5-8
J: TRBJ1-5
length: 17
CDR3: CASSQAHGANSNQPQHF

V: TRBV5-6
J: TRBJ1-5
length: 12
CDR3: CASRQGHQPQHF

V: TRBV5-4
J: TRBJ1-1
length: 12
CDR3: CASGREGTEAFF

V: TRBV14
J: TRBJ1-1
length: 16
CDR3: CASSQDGTGVSTEAFF

V: TRBV7-2
J: TRBJ1-1
length: 14
CDR3: CASSLGLGGTEAFF

V: TRBV28
J: TRBJ1-2
length: 14
CDR3: CASSFWGQGYGYTF

V: TRBV5-4
J: TRBJ1-6
length: 13
CDR3: CASSQGGNSPLHF

V: TRBV5-6
J: TRBJ2-7
length: 14
CDR3: CASSLAGTYYEQYF

V: TRBV10-1
J: TRBJ2-3
length: 17
CDR3: CASSGPLREISTDTQYF

V: TRBV18
J: TRBJ2-7
length: 14
CDR3: CASSPWDTSYEQYF

V: TRBV27
J: TRBJ1-5
length: 14
CDR3: CASSLSTEGQPQHF

V: TRBV25-1
J: TRBJ2-2
length: 17
CDR3: CASSEPGTGGSTGELFF

V: TRBV2
J: TRBJ1-6
length: 15
CDR3: CASRAQGLINSPLHF

V: TRBV27
J: TRBJ1-2
length: 15
CDR3: CASTPFSRSGYGYTF

V: TRBV7-9
J: TRBJ1-6
length: 14
CDR3: CASSLSLGNSPLHF

V: TRBV7-2
J: TRBJ2-3
length: 16
CDR3: CASSTAARTSGDTQYF

V: TRBV6-5
J: TRBJ1-2
length: 14
CDR3: CASSYIAGSYGYTF

V: TRBV5-1
J: TRBJ2-1
length: 15
CDR3: CASSLVRDRVNEQFF

V: TRBV9
J: TRBJ2-1
length: 14
CDR3: CASSARTSGNEQFF

V: TRBV2
J: TRBJ2-1
length: 12
CDR3: CASRDSYNEQFF

V: TRBV4-2
J: TRBJ2-2
length: 14
CDR3: CASSQGQNTGELFF

V: TRBV19
J: TRBJ2-4
length: 13
CDR3: CASSIGPIDIQYF

V: TRBV6-2/TRBV6-3
J: TRBJ1-2
length: 17
CDR3: CASSYSLPSGRVSGYTF